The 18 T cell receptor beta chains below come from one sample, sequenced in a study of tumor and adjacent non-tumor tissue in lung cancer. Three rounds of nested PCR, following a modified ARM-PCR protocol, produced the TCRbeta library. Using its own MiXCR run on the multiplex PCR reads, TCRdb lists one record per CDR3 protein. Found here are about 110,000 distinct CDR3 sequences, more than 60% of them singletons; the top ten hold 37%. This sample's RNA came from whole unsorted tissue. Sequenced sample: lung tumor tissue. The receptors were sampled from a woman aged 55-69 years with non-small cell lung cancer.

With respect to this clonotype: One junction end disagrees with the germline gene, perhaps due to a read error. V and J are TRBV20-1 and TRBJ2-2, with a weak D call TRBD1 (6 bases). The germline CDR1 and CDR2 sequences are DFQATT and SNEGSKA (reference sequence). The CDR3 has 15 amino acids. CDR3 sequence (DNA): TGCAATGCTAGAGCCACAGGGCAGGCCACCGGGGAGCTGTTTTTT. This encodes CNARATGQATGELFF.

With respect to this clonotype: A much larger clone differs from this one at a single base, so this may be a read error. The CDR3 coding sequence is TGTGCCAGCGGCTCCCCGGACCCAGGGGAAAAACTGTTTTTT. It is translated as CASGSPDPGEKLFF. The chain employs TRBV11-2 and TRBJ1-4; D perhaps matches TRBD1 (5 bases). The CDR3 runs to 14 residues. Per germline, CDR1 SGHAT and CDR2 FQNNGV. The V end was cut by 8 bases, the J end by 8 bases, with 18 bases between.

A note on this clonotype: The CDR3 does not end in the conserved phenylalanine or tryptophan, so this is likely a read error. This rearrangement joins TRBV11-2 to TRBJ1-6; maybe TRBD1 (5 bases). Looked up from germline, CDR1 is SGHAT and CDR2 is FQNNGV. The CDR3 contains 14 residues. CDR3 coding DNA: TGTGTCAGCAGCTTGGGACCTTTGAATTCACCCCTCCACGTT. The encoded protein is CVSSLGPLNSPLHV.

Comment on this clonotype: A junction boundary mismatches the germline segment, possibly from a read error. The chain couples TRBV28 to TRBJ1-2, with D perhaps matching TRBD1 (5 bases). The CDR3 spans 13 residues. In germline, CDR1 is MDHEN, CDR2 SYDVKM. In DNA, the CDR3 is TGTGTCAGCATGGGGAGGGGTAGACATGGCTACACCTTC. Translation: CVSMGRGRHGYTF.

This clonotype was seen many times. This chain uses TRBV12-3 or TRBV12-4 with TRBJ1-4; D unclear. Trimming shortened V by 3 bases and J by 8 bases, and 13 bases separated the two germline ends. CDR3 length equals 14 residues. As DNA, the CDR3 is TGTGCCAGCAGTTTTTTCAGTTTTAAGGAAAAACTGTTTTTT. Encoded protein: CASSFFSFKEKLFF.

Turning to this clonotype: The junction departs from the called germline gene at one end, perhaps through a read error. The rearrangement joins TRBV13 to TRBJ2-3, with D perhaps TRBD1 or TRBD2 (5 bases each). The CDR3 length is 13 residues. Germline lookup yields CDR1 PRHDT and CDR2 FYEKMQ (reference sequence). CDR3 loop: CASSRGRTDAQYF. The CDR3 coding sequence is TGTGCCAGCTCTCGGGGACGCACAGATGCGCAGTATTTT.

The CDR3 loop is CSACSQKVPYEQYF. CDR3 sequence (DNA): TGCAGTGCTTGCTCACAGAAAGTTCCTTACGAGCAGTACTTC. This chain connects TRBV20-1 to TRBJ2-7; D is undetermined. V gave up 5 bases and J gave up 4 bases, with 18 bases separating them. The length of the CDR3 is 14 residues. Germline lookup yields CDR1 DFQATT and CDR2 SNEGSKA (reference sequence).

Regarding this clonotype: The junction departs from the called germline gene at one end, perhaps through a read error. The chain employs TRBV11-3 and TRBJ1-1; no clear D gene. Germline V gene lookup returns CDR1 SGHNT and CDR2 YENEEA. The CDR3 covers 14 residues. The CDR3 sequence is CASLAQDVNTEALF. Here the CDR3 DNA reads TGTGCCAGCCTGGCCCAGGACGTGAACACTGAGGCTTTGTTT.

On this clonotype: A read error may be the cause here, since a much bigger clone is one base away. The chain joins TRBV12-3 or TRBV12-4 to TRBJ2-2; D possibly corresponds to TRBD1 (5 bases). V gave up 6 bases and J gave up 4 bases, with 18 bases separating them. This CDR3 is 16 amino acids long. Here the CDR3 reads CASRSDRTGPTGELFF. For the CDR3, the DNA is TGTGCCAGCAGGTCCGACCGTACAGGCCCCACCGGGGAGCTGTTTTTT.

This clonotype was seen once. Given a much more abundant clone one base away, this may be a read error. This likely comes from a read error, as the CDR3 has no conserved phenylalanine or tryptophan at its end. The CDR3 DNA is TGTACCAGCAGCTTGGAGGGAGGCCAGCCCCAGCATCTT. Its protein product is CTSSLEGGQPQHL. This chain joins TRBV11-2 and TRBJ1-5; D gene ambiguous. The CDR3 is 13 residues long. The germline CDR1 and CDR2 sequences are SGHAT and FQNNGV.

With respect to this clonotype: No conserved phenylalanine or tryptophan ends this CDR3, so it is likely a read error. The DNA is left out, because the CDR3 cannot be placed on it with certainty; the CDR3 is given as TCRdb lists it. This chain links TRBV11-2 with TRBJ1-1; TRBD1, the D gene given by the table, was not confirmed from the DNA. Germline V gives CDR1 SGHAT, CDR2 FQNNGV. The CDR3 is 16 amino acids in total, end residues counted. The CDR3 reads CASSLGSGGRNTETFS.

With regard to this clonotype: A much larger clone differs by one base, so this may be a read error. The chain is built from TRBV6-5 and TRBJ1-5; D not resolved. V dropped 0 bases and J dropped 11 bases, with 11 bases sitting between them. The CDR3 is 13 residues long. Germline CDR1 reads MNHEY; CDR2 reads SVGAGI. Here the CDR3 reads CASSYSSGRAQHF. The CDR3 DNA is TGTGCCAGCAGTTACTCATCGGGTCGGGCCCAGCATTTT.

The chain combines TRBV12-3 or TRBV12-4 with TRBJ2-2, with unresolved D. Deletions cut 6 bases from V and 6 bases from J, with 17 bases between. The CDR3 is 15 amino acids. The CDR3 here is CASRLPENQAGELFF. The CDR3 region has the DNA TGTGCCAGCAGGCTTCCCGAGAACCAAGCCGGGGAGCTGTTTTTT.

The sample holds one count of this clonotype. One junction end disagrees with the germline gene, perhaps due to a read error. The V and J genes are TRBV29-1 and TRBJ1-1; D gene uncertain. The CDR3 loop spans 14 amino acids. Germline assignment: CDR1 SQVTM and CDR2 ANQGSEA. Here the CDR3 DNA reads TGCAGGGTTGGTGAGAGGAGGTCGTATACTGAAGCTTTCTTT. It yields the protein CRVGERRSYTEAFF.

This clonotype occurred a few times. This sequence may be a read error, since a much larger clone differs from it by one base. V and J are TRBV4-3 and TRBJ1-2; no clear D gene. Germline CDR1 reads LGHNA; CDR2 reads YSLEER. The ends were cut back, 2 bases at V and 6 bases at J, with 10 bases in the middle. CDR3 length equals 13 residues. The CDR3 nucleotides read TGCGCCAGCAGCCAATACGGACGCCATGGCTACACCTTC. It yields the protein CASSQYGRHGYTF.

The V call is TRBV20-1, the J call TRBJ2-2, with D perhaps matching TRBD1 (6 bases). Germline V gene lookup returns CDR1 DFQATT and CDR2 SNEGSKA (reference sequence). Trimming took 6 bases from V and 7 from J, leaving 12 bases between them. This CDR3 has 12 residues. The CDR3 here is CSAYGQIGELFF. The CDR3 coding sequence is TGCAGTGCATATGGACAGATCGGGGAGCTGTTTTTT.

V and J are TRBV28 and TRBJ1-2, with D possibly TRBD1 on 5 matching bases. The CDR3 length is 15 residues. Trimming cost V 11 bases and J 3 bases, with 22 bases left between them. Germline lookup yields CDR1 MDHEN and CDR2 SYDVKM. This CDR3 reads CACITPGRSDYGYTF. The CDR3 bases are TGTGCCTGCATTACCCCGGGACGTTCAGACTATGGCTACACCTTC.

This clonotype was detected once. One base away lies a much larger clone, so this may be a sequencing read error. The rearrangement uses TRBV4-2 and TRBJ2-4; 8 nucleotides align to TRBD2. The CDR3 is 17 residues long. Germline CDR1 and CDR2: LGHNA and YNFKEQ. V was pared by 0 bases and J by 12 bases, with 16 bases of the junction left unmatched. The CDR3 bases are TGTGCCAGCAGCCAAGATGCCGGGGGGGCCTGGTCTTTTTCTCAGTACTTC. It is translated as CASSQDAGGAWSFSQYF.